These T cell receptor beta chains were read from a single sample in a study of PD-L1 blockade in urothelial cancer. Sequenced by immunoSEQ multiplex PCR; TCRdb stores in-frame clones only, minus some. The sample includes 30,000 to 40,000 clones, more than 85% seen only once; the top ten take around 11%. The specimen comprised PBMCs, sampled around atezolizumab (anti-PD-L1) treatment. These receptors all come from a woman aged 55-69 years with urothelial cancer. CDR3s include the opening cysteine and the closing phenylalanine or tryptophan. D genes are given only for firm matches. Clone size, where shown, is once, few, many, or a class for clones that have expanded.

d_call	clone_size	v_call	j_call	cdr3_nt	cdr3_aa
TRBD2	.	TRBV4-1	TRBJ2-7	TGCGCCAGCAGCCAAGAGGAAATGGCGGGAGGCTTCTACGAGCAGTACTTC	CASSQEEMAGGFYEQYF
.	.	TRBV7-8	TRBJ2-7	TGTGCCAGCAGCCCCACTAGGGGGGGGAACTACGAGCAGTACTTC	CASSPTRGGNYEQYF
.	.	TRBV4-2	TRBJ2-6	TGTGCCAGCAGCCAAGATTTTAACTCTGGGGCCAACGTCCTGACTTTC	CASSQDFNSGANVLTF
TRBD2	.	TRBV11-2	TRBJ2-5	TGTGCCAGCAGCTTAAACGACGGGAGGGCCCTCGGAGAGACCCAGTACTTC	CASSLNDGRALGETQYF
.	.	TRBV18	TRBJ2-7	TGTGCCAGCTCACCGCGGGAATCTCCCTACGAGCAGTACTTC	CASSPRESPYEQYF
.	.	TRBV7-2	TRBJ2-7	TGTGCCAGCAGCTTACCAATCCACCCAGCGGGCGCCGAGCAGTACTTC	CASSLPIHPAGAEQYF
.	.	TRBV11-2	TRBJ2-7	TGTGCCAGCAGCCCAACTAATTATTACGAGCAGTACTTC	CASSPTNYYEQYF
TRBD1	.	TRBV4-1	TRBJ2-7	TGCGCCAGCAGCCAAGACACAGGGGGCTCCTACGAGCAGTACTTC	CASSQDTGGSYEQYF
.	.	TRBV11-1	TRBJ2-7	TGTGCCAGCAGCTTAATGTCAGGGCCCCACGAGCAGTACTTC	CASSLMSGPHEQYF
.	once	TRBV7-6	TRBJ2-1	TGTGCCAGCACCGCGGCTAGCGCTACATACAATGAGCAGTTCTTC	CASTAASATYNEQFF
TRBD2	.	TRBV6-4	TRBJ2-1	TGTGCCAGCAGTGCCCCAATCCCGGGGGGAGGGACCTACAATGAGCAGTTCTTC	CASSAPIPGGGTYNEQFF
.	once	TRBV10-3	TRBJ2-1	TGTGCCACCGTGGGGGACTATGAGCAGTTCTTC	CATVGDYEQFF
.	.	TRBV18	TRBJ2-3	TGTGCCAGCTCCCCAACGGCGGCTACGGGCACAGATACGCAGTATTTT	CASSPTAATGTDTQYF
TRBD1	.	TRBV28	TRBJ1-2	TGTGCCAGCAGTTCGACAGGGTCGAACTATGGCTACACCTTC	CASSSTGSNYGYTF
.	.	TRBV7-9	TRBJ1-3	TGTGCCAGCAGCATTGGGGGCCGGACAGACTCTGGAAACACCATATATTTT	CASSIGGRTDSGNTIYF
.	.	TRBV2	TRBJ1-2	TGTGCCAGCAGTGAACGTGTTCATACCAGGGCGTTTGATGGCTACACCTTC	CASSERVHTRAFDGYTF
TRBD2	.	TRBV7-9	TRBJ2-3	TGTGCCAGCAGCCGGGGGGAAGGCCCACACACAGATACGCAGTATTTT	CASSRGEGPHTDTQYF
TRBD2	.	TRBV10-3	TRBJ2-1	TGTGCCGTGAAACGGGAGGGCCTCGACTCCTACAATGAGCAGTTCTTC	CAVKREGLDSYNEQFF
TRBD1	.	TRBV28	TRBJ2-5	TGTGCCAGCAGTTTTTACAGGGGGCGAGAGACCCAGTACTTC	CASSFYRGRETQYF
.	.	TRBV4-3	TRBJ1-2	TGCGCCAGCAGCCAAGAAACGGGGGGCGCGTTTGGCTACACCTTC	CASSQETGGAFGYTF
TRBD1	.	TRBV5-6	TRBJ2-7	TGTGCCAGCAGCTCGGGACAGGGGCGCTACGAGCAGTACTTC	CASSSGQGRYEQYF
.	.	TRBV7-3	TRBJ1-2	TGTGCCAGCAGCTTAGGGGGAGGAGGCCATCAATCACTTGGCTACACCTTC	CASSLGGGGHQSLGYTF
.	few	TRBV5-4	TRBJ2-3	TGTGCCAGCAGCTTTGTTCTCGTAGGGGCCGATACGCAGTATTTT	CASSFVLVGADTQYF
.	.	TRBV5-1	TRBJ1-1	TGCGCCAGCAGCTTGAGGGGGAACACTGAAGCTTTCTTT	CASSLRGNTEAFF
TRBD2	.	TRBV4-2	TRBJ2-1	TGTGCCAGCAGCCAAGCCTCCTTAACTAGCGGGAGTTCCCCCTACAATGAGCAGTTCTTC	CASSQASLTSGSSPYNEQFF
.	.	TRBV2	TRBJ2-7	TGTGCCAGCAGACTAGTTTCCTACGAGCAGTACTTC	CASRLVSYEQYF
TRBD1	.	TRBV28	TRBJ1-2	TGTGCCAGCGCCCCCGGACAGGGGAACTATGGCTACACCTTC	CASAPGQGNYGYTF
TRBD2	.	TRBV6-5	TRBJ2-5	TGTGCCAGCAGTTACGGGACTAGTAGGCAAGAGACCCAGTACTTC	CASSYGTSRQETQYF
.	.	TRBV19	TRBJ2-1	TGTGCCAGTAGTATGGCAGGGGGGCGCGATGAGCAGTTCTTC	CASSMAGGRDEQFF
.	.	TRBV5-1	TRBJ2-3	TGCGCCAGCCTAGGTCCCTTCACAGATACGCAGTATTTT	CASLGPFTDTQYF
.	.	TRBV5-1	TRBJ2-3	TGCGCCAGCAGCTTGGCCCCAGGGGCAGATACGCAGTATTTT	CASSLAPGADTQYF
TRBD2	once	TRBV2	TRBJ2-2	TGTGCCAGCACCGGGGATCTAGCGGACTACACCGGGGAGCTGTTTTTT	CASTGDLADYTGELFF
.	few	TRBV7-9	TRBJ2-1	TGTGCCAGCAGCTTAGTGTCGGACAATGAGCAGTTCTTC	CASSLVSDNEQFF
.	.	TRBV7-3	TRBJ2-1	TGTGCCAGCAGCTTCCGAAGGAGCTCCTACAATGAGCAGTTCTTC	CASSFRRSSYNEQFF
.	.	TRBV19	TRBJ1-5	TGTGCCAGTAGTATAGTTCCCGGGTGGAGCAATCAGCCCCAGCATTTT	CASSIVPGWSNQPQHF
TRBD2	.	TRBV10-3	TRBJ2-1	TGTGCCATCAGTGACTCCGGGAAGGTTAGCGGGATTGAGCAGTTCTTC	CAISDSGKVSGIEQFF
TRBD2	.	TRBV7-3	TRBJ2-1	TGTGCCAGCAGCTTAGGCCTCACTAGCGGGAGGGCCAAGAATGAGCAGTTCTTC	CASSLGLTSGRAKNEQFF
.	.	TRBV29-1	TRBJ2-7	TGCAGCGTTGAGGGCAGCAGCTCCTACGAGCAGTACTTC	CSVEGSSSYEQYF
.	.	TRBV5-1	TRBJ2-1	TGCGCCAGCAGCTTGGACAGAGGGTCCTACAATGAGCAGTTCTTC	CASSLDRGSYNEQFF
.	.	TRBV2	TRBJ1-5	TGTGCCAGCAATCCGACGCAGGGAGGCCAGCCCCAGCATTTT	CASNPTQGGQPQHF
TRBD1	.	TRBV14	TRBJ2-3	TGTGCCAGCAGCCATGTTGGACAGGGCACAGATACGCAGTATTTT	CASSHVGQGTDTQYF
.	.	TRBV14	TRBJ2-4	TGTGCCAGCAGCCAAGAAGGGGATAGGGGGTTCGCCAAAAACATTCAGTACTTC	CASSQEGDRGFAKNIQYF
.	.	TRBV28	TRBJ1-5	TGTGCCAGCAGTTTAAATTTCTGGCCTCCAAATCAGCCCCAGCATTTT	CASSLNFWPPNQPQHF
TRBD2	few	TRBV7-6	TRBJ2-5	TGTGCCAGCAGCCTGACTAGCGGGAGAGGGGAGACCCAGTACTTC	CASSLTSGRGETQYF
TRBD1	.	TRBV7-2	TRBJ2-2	TGTGCCAGCAGCCCCCGGGACAGGGTTTATGGGGAGCTGTTTTTT	CASSPRDRVYGELFF
TRBD1	.	TRBV19	TRBJ1-1	TGTGCCAGTAGTATTCAGGGGGCGCGAGCGGTGGACACTGAAGCTTTCTTT	CASSIQGARAVDTEAFF
TRBD1	.	TRBV5-5	TRBJ1-5	TGTGCCAGCAGCTTGGGACAGGGTCGGCAGCCCCAGCATTTT	CASSLGQGRQPQHF
TRBD1	.	TRBV6-6	TRBJ1-2	TGTGCCAGCAGTTACCCGGACAGGGCAGCCTATGGCTACACCTTC	CASSYPDRAAYGYTF
.	.	TRBV7-8	TRBJ2-1	TGTGCCAGCAGCTTCGCAGGGTTCGCGGTTTGGGTAGGCAATGAGCAGTTCTTC	CASSFAGFAVWVGNEQFF
TRBD1	.	TRBV4-3	TRBJ2-1	TGCGCCAGCAGCCAAGAGACGGGACAGGGAGATGAGCAGTTCTTC	CASSQETGQGDEQFF
TRBD2	.	TRBV4-1	TRBJ2-3	TGCGCCAGCAGCCGCTTTACTAGCGGGAGTGCTGATACGCAGTATTTT	CASSRFTSGSADTQYF
TRBD2	.	TRBV4-2	TRBJ2-1	TGTGCCAGCAGCCAAGCCCTGAGCGGGGTGGGTTACAATGAGCAGTTCTTC	CASSQALSGVGYNEQFF
.	.	TRBV11-2	TRBJ2-7	TGTGCCAGCAGCTTAGAGACTAGTTCACTCTACGAGCAGTACTTC	CASSLETSSLYEQYF
TRBD2	.	TRBV19	TRBJ2-1	TGTGCCAGTACTACGTGGACTAGTCCACATGAGCAGTTCTTC	CASTTWTSPHEQFF
.	.	TRBV27	TRBJ1-5	TGTGCCAGCAGTTTATTTAGGGGTGCTAATCAGCCCCAGCATTTT	CASSLFRGANQPQHF
.	.	TRBV18	TRBJ1-1	TGTGCCAGCTCACCCGGATGGGGGGACACTGAAGCTTTCTTT	CASSPGWGDTEAFF
TRBD2	.	TRBV19	TRBJ2-3	TGTGCCAGTAGTCTTCGACTAGCGGGATATTCTAACACAGATACGCAGTATTTT	CASSLRLAGYSNTDTQYF